The 11 T cell receptor beta chains in this list originate from one sample, sequenced in a study of blood T cell repertoires in COVID-19. Sequencing was performed with immunoSEQ multiplex PCR; in TCRdb, only in-frame clones are kept and a portion is missing. The sample carries around 200,000 clones, around nine tenths recorded once. Specimen: peripheral blood. The receptors were gathered from a man aged 60 to 69 who had recovered from COVID-19.

The chain couples TRBV11-3 to TRBJ1-1, with D possibly being TRBD1 (5 bases). The CDR3 consists of 14 residues. With 5 bases removed from V and 4 bases from J, the gap between germline ends came to 14 bases. CDR1 is SGHNT, CDR2 YENEEA, per germline. The CDR3 sequence is CASSPGAGGTEAFF. The CDR3 nucleotides are TGTGCCAGCAGCCCCGGTGCGGGGGGCACTGAAGCTTTCTTT.

The CDR3 DNA reads as TGTGCCAGCAGTTACTCCAGGACCGGACAGGCCGAGCAGTACTTC. It encodes CASSYSRTGQAEQYF. V gene TRBV6-5 combines with J gene TRBJ2-7, with TRBD1 identical over 7 bases. After removal of 0 bases from V and 6 bases from J, the junction contained 8 bases not matched to a gene. Germline V gene lookup returns CDR1 MNHEY and CDR2 SVGAGI. The CDR3 totals 15 residues.

The genes are TRBV11-3 and TRBJ2-1, with TRBD2 matching 7 bases. Germline V CDR1 and CDR2: SGHNT, YENEEA. CDR3 length equals 14 residues. Trimming removed 1 base from V and 6 bases from J; junction bases left unmatched: 3. CDR3 in amino acids: CASSLGGTINEQFF. The CDR3 DNA is TGTGCCAGCAGCTTAGGGGGGACTATCAATGAGCAGTTCTTC.

This chain uses TRBV30 with TRBJ2-5; the D is unclear. Trimming removed 0 bases at V and 5 bases at J, with 7 bases between. Germline CDR1 GTSNPN, CDR2 SVGIG (reference sequence). The CDR3 covers 12 residues. The CDR3 reads CAWSVYRETQYF. Written as DNA, the CDR3 is TGTGCCTGGAGTGTCTATCGGGAGACCCAGTACTTC.

The chain uses TRBV5-4 and TRBJ2-7, with a possible D match to TRBD2 (5 bases). V was clipped by 0 bases and J by 5 bases, with 9 bases between them. The CDR3 has 13 residues. Germline V CDR1 and CDR2: SGHNT, YYREEE (reference sequence). CDR3 residues: CASSLGGNDEQYF. As DNA, the CDR3 is TGTGCCAGCAGCTTGGGAGGGAACGACGAGCAGTACTTC.

The V and J genes are TRBV18 and TRBJ1-2, with 12 bases identical to TRBD1. CDR1 and CDR2 (germline): KGHSH, LQKENI. V lost 8 bases and J lost 3; bases outside the gene matches: 10. The CDR3 runs 16 residues. The CDR3 bases are TGTGCCAGCCAGGGGGACAGGGGGCGATTGGACTATGGCTACACCTTC. This encodes CASQGDRGRLDYGYTF.

This rearrangement joins TRBV18 to TRBJ2-3; D might be TRBD1 (8 bases). Germline CDR1 is KGHSH and CDR2 is LQKENI. The V gene lost 3 bases and the J gene lost 1 base, with 17 bases spanning the gap. The CDR3 is made up of 17 amino acids. In DNA form, the CDR3 reads TGTGCCAGCTCACCCCTTAACAGGGGGGGAGGCACAGATACGCAGTATTTT. It codes for CASSPLNRGGGTDTQYF.

A few counts support this clone. The rearrangement joins TRBV7-2 to TRBJ1-2, with 7 bases fitting TRBD1. V was clipped by 4 bases and J by 8 bases; unmatched bases: 7. The CDR3 length is 13 residues. Germline V gene data show CDR1 as SGHTA and CDR2 as FQGNSA. The chain's CDR3 is CASSWTGFGGYTF. In DNA, the CDR3 is TGTGCCAGCAGCTGGACAGGCTTTGGGGGCTACACCTTC. The whole variable domain, filled in from reference TRBV7-2 and TRBJ1-2, reads GAGVSQSPSNKVTEKGKDVELRCDPISGHTALYWYRQSLGQGLEFLIYFQGNSAPDKSGLPSDRFSAERTGGSVSTLTIQRTQQEDSAVYLCASSWTGFGGYTFGSGTRLTVV.

V usage is TRBV12-3 or TRBV12-4 and J usage is TRBJ1-2; no reliable D call. The ends were cut back, 6 bases at V and 7 bases at J, with 12 bases in the middle. This CDR3 is 12 amino acids long. The CDR3 DNA reads as TGTGCCAGCAGGAACAGTCTCGCTGGCTACACCTTC. It encodes CASRNSLAGYTF.

This clone was counted a few times. The chain joins TRBV10-1 to TRBJ1-1; D is unclear. Germline V lookup: CDR1 WNHNN, CDR2 SYGVQD (reference sequence). The CDR3 runs 15 residues. V lost 3 bases and J 2 bases, leaving 13 bases between the germline ends. The CDR3 region is CASSDRGTRNTEAFF. In nucleotides, the CDR3 is TGCGCCAGCAGTGATCGAGGAACTCGCAACACTGAAGCTTTCTTT.

The chain joins TRBV28 to TRBJ1-6, with D maybe TRBD1 (6 bases). CDR3 length: 14 amino acids. Trimming removed 6 bases from V and 10 bases from J, with 16 bases in between. The V gene's germline CDR1 is MDHEN and CDR2 SYDVKM. DNA of the CDR3: TGTGCCAGCAGACTACAGGGCCCTACCTCACCCCTCCACTTT. As protein: CASRLQGPTSPLHF.